The present T cell receptor beta chain was sequenced within a study of blood T cell repertoires in COVID-19. Study-level background: Samples of COVID-19 (acute and convalescent) were obtained from the United States, Italy and Spain. Sources were T cells, B-cell-depleted T cells, or PBMCs; the material itself was cDNA or gDNA.

In the original processing: By means of reference gene primer amplification, nucleated cell counts were estimated. Sequenced by immunoSEQ multiplex PCR; TCRdb stores in-frame clones only, minus some. D and trimming were read from the DNA, whereas the V and J calls and clone size are those reported in that table. The repertoire has 200,000 to 250,000 clones, roughly four fifths of them found once; the top ten carry 7.5%. Seattle enrolled patients during active infection and tracked them longitudinally. Germline-derived CDR1 and CDR2 are SNHLY and FYNNEI. This CDR3 spans 14 amino acids. V lost 4 bases and J 4 bases, leaving 13 bases between the germline ends.

The chain is built from TRBV2 and TRBJ1-2; D gene ambiguous. This sequence originates from a woman older than 75 with COVID-19, enrolled during active disease. Sequenced input: peripheral blood. The CDR3 spells CASSGEGAAYGYTF. DNA for the CDR3: TGTGCCAGCAGTGGGGAGGGAGCCGCCTATGGCTACACCTTC.